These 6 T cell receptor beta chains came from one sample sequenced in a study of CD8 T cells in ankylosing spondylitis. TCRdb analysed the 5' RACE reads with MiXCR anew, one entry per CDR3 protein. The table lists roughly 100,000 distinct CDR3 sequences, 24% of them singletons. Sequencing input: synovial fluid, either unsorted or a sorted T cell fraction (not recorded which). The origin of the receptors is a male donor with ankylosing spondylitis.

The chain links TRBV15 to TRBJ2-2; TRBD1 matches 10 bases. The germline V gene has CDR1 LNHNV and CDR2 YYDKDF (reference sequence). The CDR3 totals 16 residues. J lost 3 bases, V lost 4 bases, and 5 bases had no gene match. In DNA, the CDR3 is TGTGCCACCAGCATGGACAGGGGGGAGTACACCGGGGAGCTGTTTTTT. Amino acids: CATSMDRGEYTGELFF.

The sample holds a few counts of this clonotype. The CDR3 DNA sequence: TGCAGTGCTAGAGCCGTCCAGGGCCTCTCTGGAAACACCATATATTTT. Translation gives CSARAVQGLSGNTIYF. This chain joins TRBV20-1 and TRBJ1-3, with a weak D call TRBD1 (5 bases). This CDR3 has 16 residues. V shed 1 base and J shed 0 bases, with 13 bases lying between them. Looked up from germline, CDR1 is DFQATT and CDR2 is SNEGSKA (reference sequence).

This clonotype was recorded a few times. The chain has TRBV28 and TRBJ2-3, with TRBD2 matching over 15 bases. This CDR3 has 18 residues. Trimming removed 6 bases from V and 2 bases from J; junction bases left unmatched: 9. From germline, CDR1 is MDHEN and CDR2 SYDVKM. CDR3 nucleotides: TGTGCCAGCAGCGTCACCGGGACTAGCGGGAGGTTCACAGATACGCAGTATTTT. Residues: CASSVTGTSGRFTDTQYF.

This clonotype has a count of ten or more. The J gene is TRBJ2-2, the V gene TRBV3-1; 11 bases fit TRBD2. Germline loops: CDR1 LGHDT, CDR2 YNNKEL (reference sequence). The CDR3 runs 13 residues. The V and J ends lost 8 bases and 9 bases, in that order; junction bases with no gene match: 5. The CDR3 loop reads CASGSSGRRELFF. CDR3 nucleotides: TGTGCCAGCGGGTCTAGCGGGAGGAGGGAGCTGTTTTTT. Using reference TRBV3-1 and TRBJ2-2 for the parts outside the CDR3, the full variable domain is DTAVSQTPKYLVTQMGNDKSIKCEQNLGHDTMYWYKQDSKKFLKIMFSYNNKELIINETVPNRFSPKSPDKAHLNLHINSLELGDSAVYFCASGSSGRRELFFGEGSRLTVL.

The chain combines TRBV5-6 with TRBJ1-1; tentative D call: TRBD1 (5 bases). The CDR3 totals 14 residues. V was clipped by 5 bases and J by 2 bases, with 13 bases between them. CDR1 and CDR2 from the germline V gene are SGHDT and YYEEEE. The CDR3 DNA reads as TGTGCCAGCAGACACCAGACAGTTAACACTGAAGCTTTCTTT. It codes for CASRHQTVNTEAFF.

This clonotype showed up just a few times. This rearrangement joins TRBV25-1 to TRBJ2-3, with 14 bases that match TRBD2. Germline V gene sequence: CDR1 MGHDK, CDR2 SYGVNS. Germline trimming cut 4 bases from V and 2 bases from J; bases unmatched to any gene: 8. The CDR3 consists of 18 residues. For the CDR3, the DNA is TGTGCCAGCAGTGTCGGGACTAGCGGGGGCTCCTTCACAGATACGCAGTATTTT. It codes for CASSVGTSGGSFTDTQYF.